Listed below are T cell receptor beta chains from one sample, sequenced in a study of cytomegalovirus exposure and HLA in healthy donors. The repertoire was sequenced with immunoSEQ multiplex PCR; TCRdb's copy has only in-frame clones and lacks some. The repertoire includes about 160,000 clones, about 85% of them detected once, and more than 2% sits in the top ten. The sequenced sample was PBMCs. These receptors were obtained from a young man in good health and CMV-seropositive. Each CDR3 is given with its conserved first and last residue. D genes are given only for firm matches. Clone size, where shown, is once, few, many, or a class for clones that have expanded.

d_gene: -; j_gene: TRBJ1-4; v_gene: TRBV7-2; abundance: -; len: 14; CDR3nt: TGTGCCAGCAGCCTAGGAAGCTCTAATGAAAAACTGTTTTTT; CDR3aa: CASSLGSSNEKLFF
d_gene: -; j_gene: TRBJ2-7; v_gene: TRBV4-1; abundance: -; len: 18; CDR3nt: TGCGCCAGCAGCCAACAGGGGGGTCCGGGGGGGGCAGAATACGAGCAGTACTTC; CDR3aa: CASSQQGGPGGAEYEQYF
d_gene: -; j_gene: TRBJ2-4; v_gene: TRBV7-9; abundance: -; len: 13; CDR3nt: TGTGCCAGCAGCTTTTCTTCCCAAAACAGTCAGTACTTC; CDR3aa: CASSFSSQNSQYF
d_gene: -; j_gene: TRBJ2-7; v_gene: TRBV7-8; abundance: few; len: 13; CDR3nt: TGTGCCAGCAGCTTAACAGGGCTGCTCGAGCAGTACTTC; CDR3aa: CASSLTGLLEQYF
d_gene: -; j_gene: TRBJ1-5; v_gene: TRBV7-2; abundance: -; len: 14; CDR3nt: TGTGCCAGCGTCGCGGGTGATAGCAATCAGCCCCAGCATTTT; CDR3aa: CASVAGDSNQPQHF
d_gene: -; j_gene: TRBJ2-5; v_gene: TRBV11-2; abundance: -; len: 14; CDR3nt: TGTGCCAGCAGCTTAGACGGCGCGAGGGAGACCCAGTACTTC; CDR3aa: CASSLDGARETQYF
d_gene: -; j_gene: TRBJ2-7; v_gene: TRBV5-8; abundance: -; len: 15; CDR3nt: TGTGCCAGCAGCTTGGACAGACCGAGTCGGGGCGAGCAGTACTTC; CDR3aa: CASSLDRPSRGEQYF
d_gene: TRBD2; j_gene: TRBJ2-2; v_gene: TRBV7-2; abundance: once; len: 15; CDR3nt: TGTGCCAGCAGCACAGCGGGGGGAAACACCGGGGAGCTGTTTTTT; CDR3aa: CASSTAGGNTGELFF
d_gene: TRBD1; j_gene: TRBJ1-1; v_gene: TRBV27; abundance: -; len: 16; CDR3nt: TGTGCCAGCAGTTCTCGACAGGGCCCTATAGACACTGAAGCTTTCTTT; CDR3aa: CASSSRQGPIDTEAFF
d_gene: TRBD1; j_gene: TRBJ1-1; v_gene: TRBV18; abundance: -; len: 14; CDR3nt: TGTGCCAGCTCACCGCGACAGGGAGGCACTGAAGCTTTCTTT; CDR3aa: CASSPRQGGTEAFF
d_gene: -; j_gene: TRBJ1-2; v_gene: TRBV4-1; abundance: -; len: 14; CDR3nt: TGCGCCAGCAGCCCCCCCCAGGGGAGAGGTGGCTACACCTTC; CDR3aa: CASSPPQGRGGYTF
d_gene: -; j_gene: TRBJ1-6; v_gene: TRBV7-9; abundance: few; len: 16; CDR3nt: TGTGCCAGCAGCTTAGGTACATCGGGTTCCAATTCACCCCTCCACTTT; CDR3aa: CASSLGTSGSNSPLHF
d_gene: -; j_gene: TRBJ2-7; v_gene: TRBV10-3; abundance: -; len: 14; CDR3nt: TGTGCCATCAGTGAATCCGGAGGGTCCTACGAGCAGTACTTC; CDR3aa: CAISESGGSYEQYF
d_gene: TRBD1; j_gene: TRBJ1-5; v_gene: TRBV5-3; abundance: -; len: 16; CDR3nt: TGTGCCAGAAGCTGTCCCGGGACAGGGAGCAATCAGCCCCAGCATTTT; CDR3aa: CARSCPGTGSNQPQHF
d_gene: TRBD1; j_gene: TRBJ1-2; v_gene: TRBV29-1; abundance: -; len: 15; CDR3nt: TGCAGCGTCCTGACAGGGGGCGTAAGTAACTATGGCTACACCTTC; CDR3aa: CSVLTGGVSNYGYTF
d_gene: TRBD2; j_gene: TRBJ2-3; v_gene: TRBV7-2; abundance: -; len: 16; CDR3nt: TGTGCCAGCAGCCCGAACCCGACTAGCGGGGGCCTTACCCAGTATTTT; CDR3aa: CASSPNPTSGGLTQYF
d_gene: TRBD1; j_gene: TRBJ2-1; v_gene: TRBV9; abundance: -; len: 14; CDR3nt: TGTGCCAGCAGCGATGCAGGGGGCTACAATGAGCAGTTCTTC; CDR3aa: CASSDAGGYNEQFF
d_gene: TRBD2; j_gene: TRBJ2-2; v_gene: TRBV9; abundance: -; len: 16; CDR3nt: TGTGCCAGCAGCGTTGCTAGCGGGGGGGCCGGCGGGGAGCTGTTTTTT; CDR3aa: CASSVASGGAGGELFF
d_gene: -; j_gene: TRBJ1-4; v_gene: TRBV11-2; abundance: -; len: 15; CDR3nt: TGTGCCAGCAGCCTTACAGGTGCAACTAATGAAAAACTGTTTTTT; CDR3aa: CASSLTGATNEKLFF
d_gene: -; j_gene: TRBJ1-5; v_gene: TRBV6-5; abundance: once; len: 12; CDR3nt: TGTGCCAGCAGTACAGGGTTTCAGCCCCAGCATTTT; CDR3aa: CASSTGFQPQHF
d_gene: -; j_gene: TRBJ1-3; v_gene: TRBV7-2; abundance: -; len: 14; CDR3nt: TGTGCCAGCAGCTTGGACAGCTCTGGAAACACCATATATTTT; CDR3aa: CASSLDSSGNTIYF
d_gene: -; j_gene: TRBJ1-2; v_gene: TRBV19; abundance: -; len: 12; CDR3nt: TGTGCCACTAATACGAGAGGAAACGGCTACACCTTC; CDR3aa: CATNTRGNGYTF